This TCR beta chain was profiled in a study of cytomegalovirus exposure and HLA in healthy donors. Turning to the study itself: There were under 130 million unique TCR beta sequences, drawn from about 200 million T cells, in an earlier analysis.

CDR3 length: 15 residues. The V end was cut by 0 bases, the J end by 0 bases, with 8 bases between. CDR1 and CDR2 from the germline V gene are SGDLS and YYNGEE. 60 Vbeta and 13 Jbeta primers were used in PCR. As handled by the study authors: The authors later counted roughly 77 million unique TCR beta chains, 9 million to 12 million of them shared. TCRdb's table, derived via immunoSEQ multiplex PCR, lists solely in-frame clones and lacks some. V and J calls and clone size are as listed in that table; D and trimming were resolved from the DNA. Among approximately 120,000 clones listed, around 80% were seen once.

The sequenced material came from PBMCs. The chain is built from TRBV9 and TRBJ2-3; TRBD2 might be the D (6 bases). The origin of this receptor is a female donor in good health and CMV-seronegative. This chain's CDR3 is CASSVAAGSTDTQYF. DNA for the CDR3: TGTGCCAGCAGCGTAGCTGCGGGGAGCACAGATACGCAGTATTTT. The complete variable domain, with remaining parts taken from reference TRBV9 and TRBJ2-3, reads DSGVTQTPKHLITATGQRVTLRCSPRSGDLSVYWYQQSLDQGLQFLIQYYNGEERAKGNILERFSAQQFPDLHSELNLSSLELGDSALYFCASSVAAGSTDTQYFGPGTRLTVL.